What follows is one TCR beta chain and its context. This CDR3 contains 10 residues. Germline loops: CDR1 MNHEY, CDR2 SMNVEV (reference sequence). Between the trimmed V and J ends, which lost 8 bases and 2 bases, there was a span of 4 bases. The method was immunoSEQ multiplex PCR; TCRdb's version includes in-frame clones alone and lacks a portion of them. The sample has tens of thousands of clones, 90% to 95% seen once; the top ten hold 15% to 17%. The data belong to a study of control samples from healthy donors and cancer patients. The TCR originated in a man aged 25-45 years in good health. The sequenced material came from blood. The V and J genes are TRBV27 and TRBJ2-7; D gene unclear. CDR3 bases: TGTGCCAGCGGAACCTACGAGCAGTACTTC. It is translated as CASGTYEQYF.